This entry lists 27 T cell receptor beta chains sequenced from one sample in a study of blood T cell repertoires in COVID-19. This table comes from immunoSEQ multiplex PCR, and its TCRdb copy is limited to in-frame clones, with some not included. This sample has about 270,000 clones, with approximately 87% found just once. The sequenced sample was peripheral blood. These receptors all stem from a woman in her 30s with COVID-19, enrolled during active disease.

Only one count was recorded for this clone. This chain uses TRBV28 with TRBJ1-5; TRBD1 aligns across 10 bases. V trimming: 5 bases; J trimming: 7 bases; junction bases outside the gene matches: 14. Germline assignment: CDR1 MDHEN and CDR2 SYDVKM. This CDR3 has 17 residues. CDR3 residues: CASSPYGTGAMEQPQHF. CDR3 DNA sequence: TGTGCCAGCAGTCCCTACGGGACAGGGGCAATGGAACAGCCCCAGCATTTT.

The chain is built from TRBV2 and TRBJ1-2; 7 bases align to TRBD1. With 3 bases clipped from V and 5 bases from J, the junction kept 15 bases outside the gene matches. The CDR3 sequence is 17 residues long. Per the germline V gene, CDR1 is SNHLY and CDR2 is FYNNEI. The CDR3 DNA follows: TGTGCCAGCAGTGAGGGGATATACAGGGGTACTCGTTATGGCTACACCTTC. Translating gives CASSEGIYRGTRYGYTF.

The chain carries TRBV4-1 and TRBJ2-7; a weak D match, TRBD2 (6 bases). CDR3 length: 15 residues. The V end was cut by 2 bases, the J end by 0 bases, with 11 bases between. From germline, CDR1 is MGHRA and CDR2 YSYEKL. CDR3 sequence reads: CASSQFAGRSYEQYF. In DNA, the CDR3 is TGCGCCAGCAGCCAATTTGCGGGACGCTCCTACGAGCAGTACTTC.

The CDR3, as DNA: TGTGCTAGTGGTCGCGAAATCGGGGAGCTGTTTTTT. Protein product: CASGREIGELFF. J is TRBJ2-2 and V is TRBV12-5; no clear D gene. Between the trimmed V and J ends, which lost 5 bases and 7 bases, there was a span of 8 bases. The CDR3 covers 12 residues. Germline values: CDR1 LGHNT, CDR2 FRNRAP. Together with reference TRBV12-5 and TRBJ2-2, the CDR3 gives the full variable domain: DARVTQTPRHKVTEMGQEVTMRCQPILGHNTVFWYRQTMMQGLELLAYFRNRAPLDDSGMPKDRFSAEMPDATLATLKIQPSEPRDSAVYFCASGREIGELFFGEGSRLTVL.

The gene calls are TRBV5-1 and TRBJ2-1, with D possibly being TRBD2 (6 bases). V lost 4 bases and J 1 base, leaving 12 bases between the germline ends. CDR3 length equals 15 residues. CDR1 SGHRS and CDR2 YFSETQ come from the germline V gene. The CDR3 DNA reads as TGCGCCAGCAGCGGGGGACTGATGTCCTACAATGAGCAGTTCTTC. It specifies CASSGGLMSYNEQFF.

The chain is built from TRBV28 and TRBJ1-4, with TRBD1 as a possible D gene (6 bases). Germline assignment: CDR1 MDHEN and CDR2 SYDVKM. Between the trimmed V and J ends, which lost 4 bases and 6 bases, there was a span of 15 bases. The CDR3 extends over 15 amino acids. The CDR3 DNA reads TGTGCCAGCAGTTCCGAGGGGGGGGGTGATGAAAAACTGTTTTTT. This translates into CASSSEGGGDEKLFF.

The V call is TRBV7-6, the J call TRBJ2-7, with D perhaps TRBD1 (6 bases). This CDR3 spans 13 amino acids. Deletions cut 9 bases from V and 1 base from J, with 13 bases between. The germline CDR1 and CDR2 sequences are SGHVS and FNYEAQ. In nucleotides, the CDR3 is TGTGCCAGTAAGGCAGGGGCATCCTACGAGCAGTACTTC. Translated, it gives CASKAGASYEQYF.

V and J are TRBV28 and TRBJ1-6; 8 nucleotides line up with TRBD1. Losses at the gene ends were 5 bases for V and 7 bases for J; bases not matched to a gene: 10. Germline V gives CDR1 MDHEN, CDR2 SYDVKM. The CDR3 runs 16 residues. The CDR3 DNA reads as TGTGCCAGCAGTCTAGCAGGGGGCGCATACAATTCACCCCTCCACTTT. It yields the protein CASSLAGGAYNSPLHF.

V and J are TRBV28 and TRBJ1-1; 7 bases agree with TRBD1. The CDR3 covers 15 residues. V lost 7 bases and J lost 4; bases outside the gene matches: 12. Germline V lookup: CDR1 MDHEN, CDR2 SYDVKM. This CDR3 is CASTLRTGGTTEAFF. The CDR3 DNA reads TGTGCCAGCACCCTTCGGACAGGCGGCACCACTGAAGCTTTCTTT.

The chain links TRBV3-1 (or the pseudogene TRBV3-2) to TRBJ1-1; tentative D call: TRBD1 (6 bases). Germline V CDR1 and CDR2: LGHDT, YNNKEL (reference sequence). V gave up 4 bases and J gave up 0 bases, with 15 bases separating them. The CDR3 spans 16 residues. CDR3 nucleotides: TGTGCCAGCAGCCTAATCCGGGGGGACATGAACACTGAAGCTTTCTTT. This encodes CASSLIRGDMNTEAFF.

This chain uses TRBV7-8 with TRBJ2-3; possibly TRBD2 for D (6 bases). Trimming took 1 base from V and 4 from J, leaving 9 bases between them. The CDR3 has 14 residues. Germline V CDR1 and CDR2: SGHVS, FQNEAQ. The CDR3 loop is CASSLVEGPDTQYF. DNA for the CDR3: TGTGCCAGCAGCTTAGTGGAGGGGCCAGATACGCAGTATTTT.

This clone was found once. The CDR3 sequence: CSVEASFERYEQFF. The CDR3 nucleotides are TGCAGCGTCGAGGCGAGCTTTGAGAGGTATGAGCAGTTCTTC. The chain combines TRBV29-1 with TRBJ2-1; D uncertain. This CDR3 is built from 14 residues. Germline V gives CDR1 SQVTM, CDR2 ANQGSEA. Trimming took off 6 bases at V and 8 bases at J, with 20 bases between the two ends.

Only a few counts were recorded for this clone. The genes are TRBV29-1 and TRBJ1-1; 8 bases are a match to TRBD1. V gave up 5 bases and J gave up 5 bases; unmatched junction bases: 7. The V gene's germline CDR1 is SQVTM and CDR2 ANQGSEA. The CDR3 contains 13 residues. CDR3 in amino acids: CSVPGQGVTEAFF. The CDR3 DNA sequence: TGCAGCGTTCCCGGACAGGGTGTGACTGAAGCTTTCTTT.

The CDR3 spells CASILGIGTQYF. The CDR3 nucleotides are TGTGCCAGCATCCTCGGGATCGGTACGCAGTATTTT. V is TRBV21-1 and J is TRBJ2-3; the D call TRBD2 from the table was never checked on the DNA. TRBV21-1 represents a pseudogene. The length of the CDR3 is 12 residues.

This clone was picked up one time. V is TRBV27 and J is TRBJ2-1, with 8 bases lining up with TRBD2. This CDR3 contains 16 residues. Germline V gives CDR1 MNHEY, CDR2 SMNVEV (reference sequence). The ends lost 3 bases at V and 6 bases at J; junction bases unmatched: 10. CDR3 loop: CASSFPPGGAGNEQFF. CDR3 nucleotides: TGTGCCAGCAGTTTCCCCCCCGGGGGGGCGGGCAATGAGCAGTTCTTC.

This chain connects TRBV10-1 to TRBJ2-1, with a tentative D call TRBD2 (5 bases). Germline lookup yields CDR1 WNHNN and CDR2 SYGVQD (reference sequence). The V end was cut by 5 bases, the J end by 10 bases, with 15 bases between. The CDR3 is 13 amino acids. The chain's CDR3 is CASSTLFSGEQFF. The CDR3, as DNA: TGCGCCAGCAGTACACTCTTTTCGGGGGAGCAGTTCTTC.

The chain recombines TRBV6-1 with TRBJ2-3; D possibly corresponds to TRBD2 (6 bases). The CDR3 extends over 16 amino acids. Looked up from germline, CDR1 is MNHNS and CDR2 is SASEGT. Trimming shortened V by 3 bases and J by 1 base, and 14 bases separated the two germline ends. The CDR3 DNA reads TGTGCCAGCAGTGATATCCGGGGGTGGGGCACAGATACGCAGTATTTT. It is translated as CASSDIRGWGTDTQYF.

The chain is built from TRBV5-1 and TRBJ2-5; D is possibly TRBD2 (5 bases). This CDR3 has 14 residues. Germline values: CDR1 SGHRS, CDR2 YFSETQ. V was trimmed by 0 bases and J by 7 bases, leaving 13 bases between them. The CDR3 DNA follows: TGCGCCAGCAGCTTGGGCCTAGTAGGAGGGACCCAGTACTTC. Amino acids: CASSLGLVGGTQYF.

This chain connects TRBV27 to TRBJ2-7, with a possible D match to TRBD1 (5 bases). Trimming removed 0 bases from V and 0 bases from J, with 6 bases in between. Germline CDR1 MNHEY, CDR2 SMNVEV (reference sequence). The length of the CDR3 is 14 residues. In DNA, the CDR3 is TGTGCCAGCAGTTTATCGACAGACTCCTACGAGCAGTACTTC. It codes for CASSLSTDSYEQYF.

This chain connects TRBV4-1 to TRBJ2-5, with D maybe TRBD2 (6 bases). Per the germline V gene, CDR1 is MGHRA and CDR2 is YSYEKL. The CDR3 is made up of 14 amino acids. The V and J ends lost 3 bases and 5 bases respectively, with 13 bases between them. CDR3 protein: CASSHSGPAETQYF. CDR3 in DNA: TGCGCCAGCAGCCATAGCGGCCCTGCCGAGACCCAGTACTTC.

The V gene is TRBV3-1 (or the pseudogene TRBV3-2), the J gene TRBJ2-5, with 8 bases that match TRBD2. The CDR3 covers 16 residues. V lost 4 bases and J lost 5; bases outside the gene matches: 12. CDR1 and CDR2 from the germline V gene are LGHDT and YNNKEL (reference sequence). The CDR3, as DNA: TGTGCCAGCAGCCCCACTGAGGCGGGGGGCGGCGAGACCCAGTACTTC. Translated, it gives CASSPTEAGGGETQYF.

V and J are TRBV5-1 and TRBJ1-1, with a tentative D call TRBD1 (6 bases). V lost 0 bases and J lost 5, with 11 bases in between. This CDR3 is 14 amino acids long. Germline V CDR1 and CDR2: SGHRS, YFSETQ. DNA for the CDR3: TGCGCCAGCAGCTTGGGGACAGTGAGGACTGAAGCTTTCTTT. This sequence encodes CASSLGTVRTEAFF. Complete variable domain (other parts from reference TRBV5-1 and TRBJ1-1): KAGVTQTPRYLIKTRGQQVTLSCSPISGHRSVSWYQQTPGQGLQFLFEYFSETQRNKGNFPGRFSGRQFSNSRSEMNVSTLELGDSALYLCASSLGTVRTEAFFGQGTRLTVV.

This chain's CDR3 is CSASRSGAIYEQYF. The CDR3 coding sequence is TGCAGTGCTAGTCGGAGCGGCGCCATCTACGAGCAGTACTTC. V usage is TRBV20-1 and J usage is TRBJ2-7; D possibly corresponds to TRBD2 (5 bases). Trimming removed 3 bases from V and 3 bases from J, with 15 bases in between. This CDR3 comprises 14 residues. CDR1 and CDR2 (germline): DFQATT, SNEGSKA (reference sequence).

The count of this clone is one. V is TRBV12-2 and J is TRBJ2-5; the table's D call TRBD2 went unverified against the DNA. TRBV12-2 is a pseudogene segment. CDR3 size: 16 residues. In DNA, the CDR3 is TGTGCAAGTCGCTTAACCCGGACTAGCGGCCAAGAGACCCAGTACTTC. This gives the protein CASRLTRTSGQETQYF.

The chain uses TRBV27 and TRBJ1-6; 10 bases line up with TRBD1. There are 16 residues in the CDR3. J gave up 7 bases and V 7 bases, and 10 bases lay outside the gene matches. The germline V gene has CDR1 MNHEY and CDR2 SMNVEV (reference sequence). CDR3 sequence (DNA): TGTGCCAGCACCCCTTGGGGGACAGGGGCGAATTCACCCCTCCACTTT. This gives the protein CASTPWGTGANSPLHF.

This clone was counted once. This chain connects TRBV6-5 to TRBJ1-5, with 8 bases identical to TRBD1. V was clipped by 6 bases and J by 3 bases; unmatched bases: 7. The CDR3 has 15 residues. Germline V lookup: CDR1 MNHEY, CDR2 SVGAGI. CDR3: CASRPDRGPNQPQHF. The CDR3, as DNA: TGTGCCAGCAGACCAGACAGGGGACCCAATCAGCCCCAGCATTTT.

The rearrangement uses TRBV19 and TRBJ1-2; weak D call: TRBD1 (5 bases). V gave up 5 bases and J gave up 0 bases, with 10 bases separating them. Looked up from germline, CDR1 is LNHDA and CDR2 is SQIVND (reference sequence). The CDR3 spans 14 residues. CDR3 region: CASSWQGTNYGYTF. CDR3 DNA: TGTGCCAGTAGTTGGCAGGGTACTAACTATGGCTACACCTTC. Using reference TRBV19 and TRBJ1-2 for the parts outside the CDR3, the full variable domain is DGGITQSPKYLFRKEGQNVTLSCEQNLNHDAMYWYRQDPGQGLRLIYYSQIVNDFQKGDIAEGYSVSREKKESFPLTVTSAQKNPTAFYLCASSWQGTNYGYTFGSGTRLTVV.